Given below is one TCR beta chain in context. What it binds is unknown. The Oncomine TCR Beta short-read assay was what sequenced the DNA obtained from cultured CD4+ T cells. The template was genomic DNA from cultured CD4+ T cells. MiXCR, applied by TCRdb to the PCR reads, yields one record per CDR3 protein. The sample has several thousand distinct CDR3 sequences; over 25% are singletons. This sample was included in a study of vaccination and CD4 T cells after COVID-19. Treatment given: roughly 10-day PBMC culture with coronavirus spike peptide pools or control peptides (ViraFEST assay). CD4+ T cells of the unexposed donor were collected before the COVID-19 pandemic (2011-2018). After expanding antigen-specific T cells with peptide pools, ViraFEST sequenced their TCRs. The sequenced sample was CD4+ T cells from blood, cultured in vitro. The clonotype originates from a human donor in good health.

The CDR3 here is CATSASSFSSNQPQHF. DNA for the CDR3: TGTGCCACCAGCGCCAGCTCATTCAGTAGCAATCAGCCCCAGCATTTT. The V gene is TRBV24-1, the J gene TRBJ1-5; D is ambiguous. V was trimmed by 7 bases and J by 0 bases, leaving 15 bases between them. Germline V gene sequence: CDR1 KGHDR, CDR2 SFDVKD. The CDR3 consists of 16 residues.